These 14 T cell receptor beta chains came from one sample sequenced in a study of blood T cell repertoires in COVID-19. Repertoires were generated with immunoSEQ multiplex PCR, while TCRdb's copy carries only in-frame clones and drops some. This table holds roughly 160,000 clones, around nine tenths found once. The sequenced material came from peripheral blood. These receptors were taken from a man in his forties or fifties who had recovered from COVID-19.

The chain is built from TRBV7-9 and TRBJ1-3, with D unclear. Trimming removed 2 bases at V and 5 bases at J, with 10 bases between. The germline CDR1 and CDR2 sequences are SEHNR and FQNEAQ (reference sequence). The CDR3 runs to 14 residues. CDR3 sequence reads: CASSLTGDRNTIYF. CDR3 bases: TGTGCCAGCAGCTTAACCGGGGATAGAAACACCATATATTTT. Using reference TRBV7-9 and TRBJ1-3 for the parts outside the CDR3, the full variable domain is DTGVSQNPRHKITKRGQNVTFRCDPISEHNRLYWYRQTLGQGPEFLTYFQNEAQLEKSRLLSDRFSAERPKGSFSTLEIQRTEQGDSAMYLCASSLTGDRNTIYFGEGSWLTVV.

The chain employs TRBV19 and TRBJ1-1; D is uncertain. The ends were cut back, 6 bases at V and 1 base at J, with 9 bases in the middle. Looked up from germline, CDR1 is LNHDA and CDR2 is SQIVND (reference sequence). CDR3 length: 13 amino acids. The CDR3 protein is CASRIDTNTEAFF. The CDR3 DNA follows: TGTGCCAGTAGGATCGACACGAACACTGAAGCTTTCTTT.

V and J are TRBV30 and TRBJ2-1, with TRBD2 as a possible D gene (7 bases). CDR1 and CDR2 from the germline V gene are GTSNPN and SVGIG (reference sequence). This CDR3 region has 16 residues. V shed 0 bases and J shed 10 bases, with 22 bases lying between them. CDR3 sequence (DNA): TGTGCCTGGAGTGTACTAGGGGGGGGCCGTGTCAAAGAGCAGTTCTTC. Translated: CAWSVLGGGRVKEQFF.

The CDR3 nucleotides read TGTGCCAGCAGCCTTGACCAAGAGACCCAGTACTTC. Protein sequence: CASSLDQETQYF. This chain uses TRBV21-1 with TRBJ2-5; TRBD2 was called by the table and not checked on the DNA. TRBV21-1 constitutes a pseudogene. This CDR3 is built from 12 residues.

This rearrangement joins TRBV27 to TRBJ2-1, with TRBD2 matching over 9 bases. This CDR3 comprises 13 residues. Germline V gene data show CDR1 as MNHEY and CDR2 as SMNVEV (reference sequence). J lost 9 bases, V lost 8 bases, and 8 bases had no gene match. The DNA for the CDR3 is TGTGCCAGCGCCGGACTAGCGCGGCCTGAGCAGTTCTTC. Encoded protein: CASAGLARPEQFF.

V gene TRBV28 combines with J gene TRBJ1-2, with D uncertain. V lost 8 bases and J 4 bases, leaving 11 bases between the germline ends. Per the germline V gene, CDR1 is MDHEN and CDR2 is SYDVKM. The CDR3 is made up of 12 amino acids. Here the CDR3 DNA reads TGTGCCAGCCTGGTGGAGGGCTATGGCTACACCTTC. It specifies CASLVEGYGYTF.

This clone was seen more than once but under ten times. The gene calls are TRBV7-9 and TRBJ2-7; D possibly corresponds to TRBD2 (5 bases). The V gene's germline CDR1 is SEHNR and CDR2 FQNEAQ (reference sequence). Trimming shortened V by 2 bases and J by 5 bases, and 16 bases separated the two germline ends. This CDR3 contains 15 residues. CDR3: CASSLLRDPIHEQYF. The DNA for the CDR3 is TGTGCCAGCAGCTTACTCCGGGATCCAATTCACGAGCAGTACTTC.

This clone has a single count. The rearrangement links TRBV5-1 to TRBJ2-7, with 7 bases identical to TRBD1. CDR1 is SGHRS, CDR2 YFSETQ, per germline. V dropped 1 base and J dropped 5; count of bases not matched to a gene: 15. CDR3 length: 17 amino acids. The CDR3, as DNA: TGCGCCAGCAGCTTGACGGCAGGGGGACCCCAAAGTGACGAGCAGTACTTC. Encoded protein: CASSLTAGGPQSDEQYF.

The V and J genes are TRBV19 and TRBJ2-3; 9 bases match TRBD1. The J segment lost 6 bases and the V segment lost 4 bases, leaving 11 bases of the junction unmatched. Germline CDR1 and CDR2: LNHDA and SQIVND (reference sequence). This CDR3 spans 16 amino acids. The CDR3 reads CASSTPGTGFMDTQYF. The CDR3 bases are TGTGCCAGTAGTACGCCCGGGACAGGGTTCATGGATACGCAGTATTTT. The variable domain in full, completed from reference TRBV19 and TRBJ2-3, reads DGGITQSPKYLFRKEGQNVTLSCEQNLNHDAMYWYRQDPGQGLRLIYYSQIVNDFQKGDIAEGYSVSREKKESFPLTVTSAQKNPTAFYLCASSTPGTGFMDTQYFGPGTRLTVL.

Written as DNA, the CDR3 is TGTGCCAGCAGTCCCGGCGGTCCCTCGCGGTCACCCCTCCACTTT. It translates to CASSPGGPSRSPLHF. The chain links TRBV28 to TRBJ1-6; D is undetermined. This CDR3 is 15 amino acids long. Germline loops: CDR1 MDHEN, CDR2 SYDVKM. V lost 5 bases and J lost 10, with 18 bases in between.

In nucleotides, the CDR3 is TGTGCCAGCAGTGCGGACAGACAAGAGACCCAGTACTTC. It yields the protein CASSADRQETQYF. This chain joins TRBV12-3 or TRBV12-4 and TRBJ2-5; possibly TRBD1 for D (6 bases). V lost 5 bases and J 2 bases, leaving 9 bases between the germline ends. The CDR3 runs to 13 residues.

Here the CDR3 DNA reads TGTGCCAGCAGTGCGGACAGGAGAGAAACAGATACGCAGTATTTT. Translated: CASSADRRETDTQYF. The chain uses TRBV2 and TRBJ2-3; 7 bases map to TRBD1. J gave up 3 bases and V 4 bases, and 7 bases lay outside the gene matches. This CDR3 is built from 15 residues. Per the germline V gene, CDR1 is SNHLY and CDR2 is FYNNEI. Together with reference TRBV2 and TRBJ2-3, the CDR3 gives the full variable domain: EPEVTQTPSHQVTQMGQEVILRCVPISNHLYFYWYRQILGQKVEFLVSFYNNEISEKSEIFDDQFSVERPDGSNFTLKIRSTKLEDSAMYFCASSADRRETDTQYFGPGTRLTVL.

J is TRBJ2-7 and V is TRBV12-3 or TRBV12-4; 7 positions match TRBD1. The CDR3 has 13 amino acids. The ends lost 7 bases at V and 0 bases at J; junction bases unmatched: 3. CDR3 sequence: CASTGTASYEQYF. The CDR3 DNA reads as TGTGCCAGCACCGGGACAGCCTCCTACGAGCAGTACTTC.

This chain joins TRBV30 and TRBJ2-5; the D is unclear. This CDR3 comprises 13 residues. V dropped 4 bases and J dropped 2 bases, with 11 bases sitting between them. Germline CDR1 is GTSNPN and CDR2 is SVGIG (reference sequence). This CDR3 reads CAWNPRLQETQYF. The DNA for the CDR3 is TGTGCCTGGAACCCAAGACTGCAAGAGACCCAGTACTTC.